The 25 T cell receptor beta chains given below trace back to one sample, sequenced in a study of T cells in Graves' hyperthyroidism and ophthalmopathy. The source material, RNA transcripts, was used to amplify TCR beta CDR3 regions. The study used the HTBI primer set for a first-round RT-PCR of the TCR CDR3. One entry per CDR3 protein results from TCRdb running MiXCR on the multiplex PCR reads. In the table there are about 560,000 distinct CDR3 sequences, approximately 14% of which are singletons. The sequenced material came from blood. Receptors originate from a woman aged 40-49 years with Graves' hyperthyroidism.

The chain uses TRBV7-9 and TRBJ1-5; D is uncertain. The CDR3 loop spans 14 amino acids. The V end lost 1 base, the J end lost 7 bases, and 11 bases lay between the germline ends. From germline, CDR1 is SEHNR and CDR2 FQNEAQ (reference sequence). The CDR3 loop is CASSLDYGLQPQHF. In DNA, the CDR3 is TGTGCCAGCAGCTTAGATTACGGGTTACAGCCCCAGCATTTT.

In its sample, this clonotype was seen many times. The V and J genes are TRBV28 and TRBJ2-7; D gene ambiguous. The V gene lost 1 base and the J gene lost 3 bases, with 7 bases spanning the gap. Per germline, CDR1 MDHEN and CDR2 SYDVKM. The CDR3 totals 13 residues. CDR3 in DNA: TGTGCCAGCAGTTTATCCCGGAACTACGAGCAGTACTTC. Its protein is CASSLSRNYEQYF.

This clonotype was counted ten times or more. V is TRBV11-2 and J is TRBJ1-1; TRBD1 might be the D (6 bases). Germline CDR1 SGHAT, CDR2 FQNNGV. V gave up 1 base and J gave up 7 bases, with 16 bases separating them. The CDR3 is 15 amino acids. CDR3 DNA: TGTGCCAGCAGCTTAGGAGCAGGGGTGGTTAATGAAGCTTTCTTT. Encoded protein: CASSLGAGVVNEAFF.

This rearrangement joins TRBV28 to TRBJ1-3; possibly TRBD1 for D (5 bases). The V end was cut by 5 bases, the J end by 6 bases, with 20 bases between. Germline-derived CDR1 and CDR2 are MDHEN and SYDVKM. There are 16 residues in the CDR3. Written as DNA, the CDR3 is TGTGCCAGCAGTCCTGCAGGGAATATTGGGGAAAACACCATATATTTT. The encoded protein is CASSPAGNIGENTIYF.

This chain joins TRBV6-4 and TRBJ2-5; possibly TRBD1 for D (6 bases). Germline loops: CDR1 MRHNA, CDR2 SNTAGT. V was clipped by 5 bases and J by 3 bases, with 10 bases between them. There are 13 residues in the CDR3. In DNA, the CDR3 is TGTGCCAGCAGTTTCAACAGGGAAGAGACCCAGTACTTC. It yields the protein CASSFNREETQYF.

The DNA of the CDR3 is TGTGCCAGCAGCGATAGACTAGCGGGAGGGTGGGATGAGCAGTTCTTC. This codes for CASSDRLAGGWDEQFF. V is TRBV13 and J is TRBJ2-1, with TRBD2 matching 14 bases. CDR3 length: 16 residues. Unmatched junction bases numbered 8, after V lost 5 bases and J lost 8 bases. CDR1 and CDR2 from the germline V gene are PRHDT and FYEKMQ (reference sequence).

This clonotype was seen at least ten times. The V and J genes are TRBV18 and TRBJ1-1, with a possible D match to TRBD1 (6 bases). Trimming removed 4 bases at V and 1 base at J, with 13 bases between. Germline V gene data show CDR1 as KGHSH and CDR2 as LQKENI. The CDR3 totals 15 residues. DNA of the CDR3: TGTGCCAGCTCACTTGACCGGACAGCGAACACTGAAGCTTTCTTT. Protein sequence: CASSLDRTANTEAFF. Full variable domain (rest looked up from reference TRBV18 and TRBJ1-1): NAGVMQNPRHLVRRRGQEARLRCSPMKGHSHVYWYRQLPEEGLKFMVYLQKENIIDESGMPKERFSAEFPKEGPSILRIQQVVRGDSAAYFCASSLDRTANTEAFFGQGTRLTVV.

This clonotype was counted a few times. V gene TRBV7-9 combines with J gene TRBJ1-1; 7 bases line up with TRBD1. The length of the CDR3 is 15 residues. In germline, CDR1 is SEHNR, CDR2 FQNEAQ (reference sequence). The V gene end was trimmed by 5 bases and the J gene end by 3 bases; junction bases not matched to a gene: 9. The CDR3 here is CASSPAGGWDTEAFF. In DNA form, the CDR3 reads TGTGCCAGCAGCCCTGCAGGGGGATGGGACACTGAAGCTTTCTTT.

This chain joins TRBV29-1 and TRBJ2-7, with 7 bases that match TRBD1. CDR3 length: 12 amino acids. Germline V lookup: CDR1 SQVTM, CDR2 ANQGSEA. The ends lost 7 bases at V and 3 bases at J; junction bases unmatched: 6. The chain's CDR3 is CSGDRVLYEQYF. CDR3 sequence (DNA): TGCAGCGGCGACAGGGTTCTCTACGAGCAGTACTTC.

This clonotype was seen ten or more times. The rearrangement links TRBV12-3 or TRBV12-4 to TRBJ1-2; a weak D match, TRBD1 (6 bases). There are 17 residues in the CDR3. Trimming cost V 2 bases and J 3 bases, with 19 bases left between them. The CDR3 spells CASSLFAGAALYYGYTF. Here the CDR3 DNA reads TGTGCCAGCAGTTTATTCGCAGGGGCAGCGCTTTACTATGGCTACACCTTC.

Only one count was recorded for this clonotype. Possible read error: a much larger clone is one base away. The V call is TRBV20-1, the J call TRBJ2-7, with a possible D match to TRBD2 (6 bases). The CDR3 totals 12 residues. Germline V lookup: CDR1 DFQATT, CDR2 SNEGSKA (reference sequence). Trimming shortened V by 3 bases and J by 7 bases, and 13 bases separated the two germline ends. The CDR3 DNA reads TGCAGTGCTAGCGGGAGTAGAGAGGAGCAGTACTTC. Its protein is CSASGSREEQYF.

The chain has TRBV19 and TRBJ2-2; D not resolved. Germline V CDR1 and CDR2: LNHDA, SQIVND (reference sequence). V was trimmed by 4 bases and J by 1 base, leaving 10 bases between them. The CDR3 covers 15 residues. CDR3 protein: CASSTRDLNTGELFF. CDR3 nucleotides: TGTGCCAGTAGTACACGAGATTTGAACACCGGGGAGCTGTTTTTT.

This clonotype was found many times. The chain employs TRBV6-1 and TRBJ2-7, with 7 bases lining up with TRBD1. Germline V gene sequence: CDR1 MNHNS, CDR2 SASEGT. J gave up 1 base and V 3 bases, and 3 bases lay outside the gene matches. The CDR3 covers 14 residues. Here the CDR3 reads CASSEVGQSYEQYF. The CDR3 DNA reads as TGTGCCAGCAGTGAGGTGGGACAGTCCTACGAGCAGTACTTC.

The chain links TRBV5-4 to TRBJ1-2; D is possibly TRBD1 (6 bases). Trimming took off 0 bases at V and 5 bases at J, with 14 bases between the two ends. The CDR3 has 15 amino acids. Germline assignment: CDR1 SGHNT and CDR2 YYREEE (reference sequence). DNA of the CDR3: TGTGCCAGCAGCTTGGAGGCCCAGGGGAGTTATGGCTACACCTTC. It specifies CASSLEAQGSYGYTF.

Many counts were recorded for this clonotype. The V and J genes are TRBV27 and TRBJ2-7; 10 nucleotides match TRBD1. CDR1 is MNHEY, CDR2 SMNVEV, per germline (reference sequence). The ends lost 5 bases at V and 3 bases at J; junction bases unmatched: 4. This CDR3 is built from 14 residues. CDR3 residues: CASSRDRGRYEQYF. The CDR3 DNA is TGTGCCAGCAGTCGTGACAGGGGGCGCTACGAGCAGTACTTC.

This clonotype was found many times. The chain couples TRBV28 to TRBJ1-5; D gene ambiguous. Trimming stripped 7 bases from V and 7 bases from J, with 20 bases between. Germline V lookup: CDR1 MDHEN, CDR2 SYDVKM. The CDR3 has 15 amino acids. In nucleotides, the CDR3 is TGTGCCAGCATATACTCCAGGCACACTGGCCAGCCCCAGCATTTT. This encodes CASIYSRHTGQPQHF.

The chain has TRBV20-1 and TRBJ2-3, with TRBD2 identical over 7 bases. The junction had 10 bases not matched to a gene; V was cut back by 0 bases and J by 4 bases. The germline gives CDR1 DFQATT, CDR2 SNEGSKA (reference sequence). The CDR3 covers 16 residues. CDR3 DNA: TGCAGTGCTAGAGATCTATTGGGAGGGAGCGCAGATACGCAGTATTTT. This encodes CSARDLLGGSADTQYF.

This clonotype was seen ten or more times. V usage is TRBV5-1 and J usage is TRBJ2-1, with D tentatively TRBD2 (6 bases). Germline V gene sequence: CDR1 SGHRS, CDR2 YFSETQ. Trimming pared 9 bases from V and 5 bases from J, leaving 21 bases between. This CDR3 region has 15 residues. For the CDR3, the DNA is TGCGCCACTTCTCAGCGGCCTAGCGCTGACAATGAGCAGTTCTTC. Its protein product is CATSQRPSADNEQFF. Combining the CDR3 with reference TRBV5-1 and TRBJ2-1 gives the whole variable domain KAGVTQTPRYLIKTRGQQVTLSCSPISGHRSVSWYQQTPGQGLQFLFEYFSETQRNKGNFPGRFSGRQFSNSRSEMNVSTLELGDSALYLCATSQRPSADNEQFFGPGTRLTVL.

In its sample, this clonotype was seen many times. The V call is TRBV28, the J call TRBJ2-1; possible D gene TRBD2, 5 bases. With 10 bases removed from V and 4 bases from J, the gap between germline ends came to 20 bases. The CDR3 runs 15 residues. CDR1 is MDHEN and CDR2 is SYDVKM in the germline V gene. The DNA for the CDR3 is TGTGCCACCACGAGGGATCAATGGGCGTACAATGAGCAGTTCTTC. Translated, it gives CATTRDQWAYNEQFF.

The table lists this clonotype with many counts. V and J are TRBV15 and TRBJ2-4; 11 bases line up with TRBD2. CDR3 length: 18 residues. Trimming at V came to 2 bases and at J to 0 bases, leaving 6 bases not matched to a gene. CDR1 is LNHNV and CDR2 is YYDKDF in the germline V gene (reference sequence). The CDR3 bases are TGTGCCACCAGCAGAACTGGGACTAGCGGAGCAGCCAAAAACATTCAGTACTTC. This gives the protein CATSRTGTSGAAKNIQYF.

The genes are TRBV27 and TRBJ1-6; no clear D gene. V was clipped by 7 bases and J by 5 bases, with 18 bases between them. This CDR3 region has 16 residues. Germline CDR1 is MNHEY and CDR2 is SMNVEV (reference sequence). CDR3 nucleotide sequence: TGTGCCAGCACAGAGGTTGGCCCTCAAGATAATTCACCCCTCCACTTT. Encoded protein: CASTEVGPQDNSPLHF.

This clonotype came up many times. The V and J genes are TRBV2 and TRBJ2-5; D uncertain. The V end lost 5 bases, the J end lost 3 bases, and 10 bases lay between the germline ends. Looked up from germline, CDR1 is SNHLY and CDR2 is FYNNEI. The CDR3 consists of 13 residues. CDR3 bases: TGTGCCAGCAGTAAAAATAGGAAAGAGACCCAGTACTTC. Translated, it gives CASSKNRKETQYF.

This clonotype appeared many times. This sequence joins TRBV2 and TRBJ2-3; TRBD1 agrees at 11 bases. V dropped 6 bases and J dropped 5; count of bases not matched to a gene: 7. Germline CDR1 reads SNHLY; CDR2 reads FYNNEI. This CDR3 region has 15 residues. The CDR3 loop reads CASSDRTGGVDTQYF. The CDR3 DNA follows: TGTGCCAGCAGCGACCGGACAGGGGGCGTAGATACGCAGTATTTT.

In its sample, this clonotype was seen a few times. The CDR3 bases are TGTGCCAGCGGCAAGACAGGGGGCAGGATCGAGCAGTACTTC. It codes for CASGKTGGRIEQYF. The chain carries TRBV7-8 and TRBJ2-7; 10 bases line up with TRBD1. There are 14 residues in the CDR3. The ends lost 8 bases at V and 6 bases at J; junction bases unmatched: 10. The germline V gene encodes CDR1 SGHVS and CDR2 FQNEAQ.

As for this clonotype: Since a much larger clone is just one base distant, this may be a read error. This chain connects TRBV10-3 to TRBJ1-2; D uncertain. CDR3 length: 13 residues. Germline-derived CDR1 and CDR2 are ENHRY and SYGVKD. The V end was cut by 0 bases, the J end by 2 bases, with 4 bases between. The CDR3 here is CAISESGNYGYTF. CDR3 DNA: TGTGCCATCAGTGAGTCAGGGAACTATGGCTACACCTTC.